The rows below give T cell receptor beta chains drawn from one sample of a study of patients and donors after allogeneic stem cell transplantation. Using its own MiXCR run on the RT-PCR reads, TCRdb lists one record per CDR3 protein. The sample lists about 76,000 distinct CDR3 sequences; roughly 29% were seen once. The sample consisted of blood, either unsorted or a sorted T cell fraction (not recorded which). The receptors were sampled from a human donor who was either an allogeneic HSCT recipient or a stem cell or donor lymphocyte infusion donor (not recorded which). It is not recorded whose cells these are; they may come from a transplant donor. Each CDR3 is given with its conserved first and last residue. Each record gives: J gene, V gene, CDR3 protein.

>TRBJ2-7|TRBV7-9
CASSFEGEGYEQYF
>TRBJ2-7|TRBV7-9
CASSLALHYEQYF
>TRBJ2-6|TRBV12-3/TRBV12-4
CASRLSSGANVLTF
>TRBJ1-1|TRBV7-8
CASSSGTLKRAFF
>TRBJ2-1|TRBV20-1
CSASPWARGYGGEQFF
>TRBJ1-5|TRBV6-5
CASRDREGSNQPQHF
>TRBJ1-1|TRBV5-6
CASSHSGTLNTEAFF
>TRBJ1-5|TRBV9
CASSYSGNQPQHF
>TRBJ2-7|TRBV19
CASSIEDRSYEQYF
>TRBJ1-5|TRBV27
CASASPPQHF
>TRBJ2-7|TRBV7-6
CASSLEVLRTGSYEQYF
>TRBJ1-5|TRBV19
CASSTGRNQPQHF
>TRBJ2-1|TRBV14
CASSQTGTIYNEQFF
>TRBJ1-4|TRBV20-1
CSAQGALPNEKLFF
>TRBJ2-3|TRBV15
CATSRPGQVLGTDTQYF
>TRBJ1-5|TRBV20-1
CSARVGSNQPQHF
>TRBJ1-1|TRBV12-3/TRBV12-4
CASSLALGQGADTEAFF
>TRBJ2-7|TRBV6-5
CATRGFYEQYF
>TRBJ1-5|TRBV4-1
CASSQVVKGGLSGNQPQHF
>TRBJ1-5|TRBV6-6
CASSSIREYQPQHF
>TRBJ1-5|TRBV2
CASSAGENQPQHF
>TRBJ1-1|TRBV9
CASSVGDPGTEAFF
>TRBJ2-5|TRBV10-3
CAISVPEDQETQYF
>TRBJ2-1|TRBV7-8
CASSLPSDREHNEQFF
>TRBJ1-1|TRBV9
CASSVSGVRTEAFF
>TRBJ2-7|TRBV7-9
CASSSQRGPDEQYF
>TRBJ2-7|TRBV12-3/TRBV12-4
CASSTGTVSYEQYF
>TRBJ2-1|TRBV7-6
CASSRGRLDSISYNEQFF
>TRBJ1-1|TRBV7-2
CASSLVPQTTEAFF
>TRBJ1-2|TRBV10-3
CAISERDSSHGYTF
>TRBJ1-4|TRBV6-6
CASSFPRTDPNEKLFF
>TRBJ2-7|TRBV7-3
CASSLTRDRDDYEQYF
>TRBJ2-1|TRBV5-6
CASSLTPGLAYNEQFF